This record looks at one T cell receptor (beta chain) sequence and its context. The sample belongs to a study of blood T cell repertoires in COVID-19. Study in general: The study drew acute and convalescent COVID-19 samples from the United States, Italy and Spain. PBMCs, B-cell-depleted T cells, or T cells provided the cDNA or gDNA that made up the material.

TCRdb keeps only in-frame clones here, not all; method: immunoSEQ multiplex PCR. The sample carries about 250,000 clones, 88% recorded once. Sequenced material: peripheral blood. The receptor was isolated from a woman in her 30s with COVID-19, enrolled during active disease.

CDR3 residues: CASSITWTAQETQYF. CDR3 nucleotide sequence: TGTGCCAGTAGTATAACCTGGACAGCACAAGAGACCCAGTACTTC. This chain connects TRBV19 to TRBJ2-5; weak D call: TRBD1 (6 bases). The V end lost 2 bases, the J end lost 2 bases, and 12 bases lay between the germline ends. The CDR3 spans 15 residues. Germline V CDR1 and CDR2: LNHDA, SQIVND (reference sequence).